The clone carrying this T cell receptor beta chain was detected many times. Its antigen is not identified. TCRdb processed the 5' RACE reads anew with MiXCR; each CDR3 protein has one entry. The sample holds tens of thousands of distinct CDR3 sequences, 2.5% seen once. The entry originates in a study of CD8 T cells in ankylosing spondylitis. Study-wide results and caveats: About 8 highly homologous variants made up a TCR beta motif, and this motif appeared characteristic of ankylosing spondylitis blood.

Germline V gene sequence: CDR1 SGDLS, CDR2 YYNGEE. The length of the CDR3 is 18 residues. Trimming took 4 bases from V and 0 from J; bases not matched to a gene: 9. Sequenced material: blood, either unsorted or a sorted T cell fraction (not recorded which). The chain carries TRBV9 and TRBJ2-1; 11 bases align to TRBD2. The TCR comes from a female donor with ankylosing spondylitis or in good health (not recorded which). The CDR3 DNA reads TGTGCCAGCAGCCCCCCCCCTGGACTAGCGGGCTCCTACAATGAGCAGTTCTTC. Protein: CASSPPPGLAGSYNEQFF.